This T cell receptor beta chain was captured by sequencing in a study of Ad26.COV2.S vaccination and SARS-CoV-2 variants. Clones were sequenced by immunoSEQ multiplex PCR, and TCRdb holds only the in-frame ones, with some missing. The sample comprises around 300,000 clones, about 89% of which are singletons, and about 5% rests with the top ten. V lost 7 bases, J lost 0 bases, and 13 bases lay in between. Germline-derived CDR1 and CDR2 are SNHLY and FYNNEI. The CDR3 totals 15 residues. Treatment noted: 15 to 20 received Ad26.COV2.S at low or high dose, single or two shots; about 5 received placebo; per-sample allocation not given. Samples were taken on day 63 after the first vaccine or placebo injection. Only a few counts were recorded for this clone.

The sample consisted of peripheral blood, taken in a trial of Ad26.COV2.S vaccine versus placebo. The clonotype originates from a person aged 18-65 years who received the Ad26.COV2.S COVID-19 vaccine or a placebo. The chain combines TRBV2 with TRBJ1-5, with D possibly TRBD1 on 6 matching bases. CDR3 coding DNA: TGTGCCAGCATGTATACAGGGACTAGCAATCAGCCCCAGCATTTT. This encodes CASMYTGTSNQPQHF.